The 23 T cell receptor beta chains below come from one sample, sequenced in a study of identical twins. MiXCR, applied by TCRdb to the 5' RACE reads, yields one record per CDR3 protein. The sample holds roughly 720,000 distinct CDR3 sequences, 18% seen once. The same sample was also studied in work on T cells expressing NK-cell markers.

The sample consisted of PBMCs. Receptor source: a woman aged 18-30 years in good health.

V gene TRBV20-1 combines with J gene TRBJ2-6; D possibly corresponds to TRBD2 (7 bases). Germline loops: CDR1 DFQATT, CDR2 SNEGSKA (reference sequence). The V and J ends lost 0 bases and 2 bases respectively, with 11 bases between them. The CDR3 has 16 amino acids. CDR3: CSARDGGRTGANVLTF. As DNA, the CDR3 is TGCAGTGCTAGAGACGGGGGGCGTACTGGGGCCAACGTCCTGACTTTC.

This clonotype appeared a few times. The rearrangement links TRBV30 to TRBJ1-4, with D unclear. The ends were cut back, 2 bases at V and 8 bases at J, with 6 bases in the middle. Per germline, CDR1 GTSNPN and CDR2 SVGIG (reference sequence). The CDR3 runs 11 residues. Written as DNA, the CDR3 is TGTGCCTGGAGTACCCGGGAAAAACTGTTTTTT. Protein product: CAWSTREKLFF.

This chain links TRBV6-1 with TRBJ2-3; D might be TRBD2 (5 bases). CDR1 and CDR2 (germline): MNHNS, SASEGT. The CDR3 totals 14 residues. V lost 5 bases and J lost 1, with 10 bases in between. CDR3 coding DNA: TGTGCCAGCAGTCCGGGATATCGCACAGATACGCAGTATTTT. This translates into CASSPGYRTDTQYF.

This clonotype was seen more than once but under ten times. The chain links TRBV7-2 to TRBJ1-2; 9 positions agree with TRBD1. With V trimmed by 5 bases and J by 2 bases, 3 bases remained unmatched. The CDR3 loop spans 14 amino acids. CDR1 SGHTA and CDR2 FQGNSA come from the germline V gene. CDR3 protein: CASSGGQGNYGYTF. CDR3 DNA sequence: TGTGCCAGCAGCGGGGGACAGGGAAACTATGGCTACACCTTC. The entire variable domain, with the rest obtained from reference TRBV7-2 and TRBJ1-2, is as follows: GAGVSQSPSNKVTEKGKDVELRCDPISGHTALYWYRQSLGQGLEFLIYFQGNSAPDKSGLPSDRFSAERTGGSVSTLTIQRTQQEDSAVYLCASSGGQGNYGYTFGSGTRLTVV.

The chain uses TRBV20-1 and TRBJ1-2; 7 bases agree with TRBD1. Germline CDR1 is DFQATT and CDR2 is SNEGSKA (reference sequence). This CDR3 comprises 15 residues. V dropped 0 bases and J dropped 5; count of bases not matched to a gene: 9. As DNA, the CDR3 is TGCAGTGCTAGAGATCGCCGACAGGGATCGTATGGCTACACCTTC. It is translated as CSARDRRQGSYGYTF.

The chain employs TRBV10-3 and TRBJ2-5; D possibly uses TRBD1 or TRBD2 (5 bases each). The CDR3 is 13 amino acids. V shed 4 bases and J shed 5 bases, with 11 bases lying between them. In germline, CDR1 is ENHRY, CDR2 SYGVKD. The CDR3, as DNA: TGTGCCATCAGTGGCCGAGGGGACGAGACCCAGTACTTC. It specifies CAISGRGDETQYF.

In this sample, this clonotype turned up many times. The chain employs TRBV6-5 and TRBJ2-2; 8 nucleotides line up with TRBD1. The CDR3 runs to 16 residues. Germline CDR1 is MNHEY and CDR2 is SVGAGI. The V gene end was trimmed by 2 bases and the J gene end by 3 bases; junction bases not matched to a gene: 5. CDR3 region: CASSYDRGLHTGELFF. The CDR3 DNA reads as TGTGCCAGCAGTTACGACAGGGGACTTCACACCGGGGAGCTGTTTTTT.

CDR3 DNA: TGTGCCAGCAGCTTAGATCCCCGGGACAGGGGTTTCTTT. Its translation: CASSLDPRDRGFF. This chain joins TRBV7-2 and TRBJ1-1, with 10 bases aligning to TRBD1. The length of the CDR3 is 13 residues. After removal of 1 base from V and 13 bases from J, the junction contained 6 bases not matched to a gene. Germline assignment: CDR1 SGHTA and CDR2 FQGNSA.

This clonotype was seen only a few times. The CDR3 bases are TGTGCCAGCAGCCCTCTAGCGGGGGCGCAAGATACGCAGTATTTT. Protein: CASSPLAGAQDTQYF. The V call is TRBV7-3, the J call TRBJ2-3; 10 positions agree with TRBD2. The CDR3 is made up of 15 amino acids. Germline CDR1 is SGHTA and CDR2 is FQGTGA. V shed 5 bases and J 5 bases; nucleotides not matched to a gene: 7.

This clonotype was seen a handful of times. This rearrangement joins TRBV6-2 or TRBV6-3 to TRBJ2-5; 7 nucleotides match TRBD2. CDR1 and CDR2 (germline): MNHEY, SVGEGT. V shed 0 bases, J shed 1 base, and the junction held 2 bases outside the gene matches. The CDR3 is 15 residues long. In nucleotides, the CDR3 is TGTGCCAGCAGTTACTCGGTAGCGGGCCAAGAGACCCAGTACTTC. Translating gives CASSYSVAGQETQYF.

This clonotype has only a few counts. The chain recombines TRBV11-2 with TRBJ2-1; 10 bases are a match to TRBD2. Germline-derived CDR1 and CDR2 are SGHAT and FQNNGV. V lost 4 bases, J lost 7 bases, and 4 bases stayed unmatched. The CDR3 length is 14 residues. CDR3: CASSSVTSGNEQFF. The CDR3 coding sequence is TGTGCCAGCAGCTCGGTGACTAGCGGGAATGAGCAGTTCTTC.

This clonotype was observed a handful of times. V gene TRBV4-3 combines with J gene TRBJ2-4, with D possibly being TRBD2 (6 bases). In germline, CDR1 is LGHNA, CDR2 YSLEER. The CDR3 has 14 residues. V lost 5 bases and J 4 bases, leaving 12 bases between the germline ends. CDR3 amino acids: CASSKEAGKNIQYF. The CDR3 DNA sequence: TGCGCCAGCAGCAAGGAGGCGGGGAAAAACATTCAGTACTTC.

Worth noting for this clonotype: Germline and junction disagree at one end, which may indicate a read error. The chain links TRBV6-2 or TRBV6-3 to TRBJ1-5, with D maybe TRBD1 (5 bases). Germline V gene lookup returns CDR1 MNHEY and CDR2 SVGEGT. The CDR3 spans 14 residues. The CDR3 DNA reads as TGTGCCAGCAGATACTATGGGGCAAGGGAGCCCCAGCATTTT. This encodes CASRYYGAREPQHF.

The V gene is TRBV15, the J gene TRBJ2-2, with D possibly TRBD1 on 6 matching bases. The CDR3 has 13 amino acids. Per germline, CDR1 LNHNV and CDR2 YYDKDF (reference sequence). Between the trimmed V and J ends, which lost 11 bases and 2 bases, there was a span of 12 bases. CDR3 region: CALSRGNTGELFF. The CDR3 DNA reads TGTGCCCTGTCCAGGGGAAACACCGGGGAGCTGTTTTTT. Drawing the rest from reference TRBV15 and TRBJ2-2, the complete variable domain is DAMVIQNPRYQVTQFGKPVTLSCSQTLNHNVMYWYQQKSSQAPKLLFHYYDKDFNNEADTPDNFQSRRPNTSFCFLDIRSPGLGDTAMYLCALSRGNTGELFFGEGSRLTVL.

In its sample, this clonotype was seen a few times. The genes are TRBV20-1 and TRBJ1-6; TRBD1 is a possible D gene (5 bases). The CDR3 is made up of 16 amino acids. Germline-derived CDR1 and CDR2 are DFQATT and SNEGSKA (reference sequence). V was cut by 3 bases and J by 10 bases, with 22 bases left in between. CDR3 region: CSASSARDLWRSPLHF. The CDR3, as DNA: TGCAGTGCTAGTTCCGCCAGGGACCTTTGGCGGTCACCCCTCCACTTT.

In nucleotides, the CDR3 is TGCAGCGTTGAAGATGGCGCAGGGGTGGAGACCCAGTACTTC. It is translated as CSVEDGAGVETQYF. The chain combines TRBV29-1 with TRBJ2-5; D perhaps matches TRBD1 (6 bases). V lost 0 bases to trimming and J lost 5 bases, with 13 bases between them. The germline CDR1 and CDR2 sequences are SQVTM and ANQGSEA. This CDR3 has 14 amino acids.

This clonotype turned up a few times. The chain is built from TRBV12-3 or TRBV12-4 and TRBJ2-1; 10 bases match TRBD2. CDR3 length: 14 amino acids. V lost 7 bases to trimming and J lost 12 bases; unmatched junction nucleotides: 12. CDR3 amino acids: CASKEVAGGPGQFF. The CDR3 nucleotides read TGTGCCAGCAAGGAGGTAGCGGGAGGTCCCGGGCAGTTCTTC.

The chain recombines TRBV20-1 with TRBJ2-1; 11 bases fit TRBD2. Trimming removed 3 bases from V and 7 bases from J; junction bases left unmatched: 5. Germline assignment: CDR1 DFQATT and CDR2 SNEGSKA (reference sequence). This CDR3 is 14 amino acids long. This CDR3 is CSASGLAGGNEQFF. CDR3 coding DNA: TGCAGTGCTAGCGGTCTAGCGGGAGGTAATGAGCAGTTCTTC.

The gene calls are TRBV7-2 and TRBJ2-1; D gene unclear. Germline V CDR1 and CDR2: SGHTA, FQGNSA. With 4 bases removed from V and 5 bases from J, the gap between germline ends came to 12 bases. CDR3 length equals 14 residues. For the CDR3, the DNA is TGTGCCAGCAGCTCCCGGGCTGGGCACAATGAGCAGTTCTTC. It translates to CASSSRAGHNEQFF.

This clonotype came up a few times. The rearrangement links TRBV12-3 or TRBV12-4 to TRBJ2-7; TRBD1 matches 7 bases. The CDR3 consists of 15 residues. Trimming cost V 0 bases and J 4 bases; bases outside gene matches: 6. For the CDR3, the DNA is TGTGCCAGCAGTTTAGCGCTGGGACAGAGTTACGAGCAGTACTTC. Protein sequence: CASSLALGQSYEQYF.

The V call is TRBV9, the J call TRBJ2-3; 7 nucleotides align to TRBD2. V trimming: 1 base; J trimming: 1 base; junction bases outside the gene matches: 3. CDR1 and CDR2 (germline): SGDLS, YYNGEE. The CDR3 sequence is 15 residues long. The DNA for the CDR3 is TGTGCCAGCAGCGTAAGAAGCGGGGGCACAGATACGCAGTATTTT. Translation: CASSVRSGGTDTQYF.

A few counts support this clonotype. This chain joins TRBV7-9 and TRBJ1-1; D might be TRBD1 (5 bases). Between the trimmed V and J ends, which lost 8 bases and 4 bases, there was a span of 14 bases. Per the germline V gene, CDR1 is SEHNR and CDR2 is FQNEAQ (reference sequence). The CDR3 sequence is 13 residues long. The CDR3 DNA sequence: TGTGCCAGCGGAATCGGGGGGATCACTGAAGCTTTCTTT. This translates into CASGIGGITEAFF.

J is TRBJ2-3 and V is TRBV10-2; D possibly corresponds to TRBD1 (6 bases). CDR3 size: 15 residues. V was shortened by 6 bases and J by 1 base, with 14 bases between the two germline ends. Looked up from germline, CDR1 is WSHSY and CDR2 is SAAADI. The CDR3 loop reads CASSKDRFRTDTQYF. For the CDR3, the DNA is TGCGCCAGCAGCAAGGACAGATTTCGCACAGATACGCAGTATTTT.